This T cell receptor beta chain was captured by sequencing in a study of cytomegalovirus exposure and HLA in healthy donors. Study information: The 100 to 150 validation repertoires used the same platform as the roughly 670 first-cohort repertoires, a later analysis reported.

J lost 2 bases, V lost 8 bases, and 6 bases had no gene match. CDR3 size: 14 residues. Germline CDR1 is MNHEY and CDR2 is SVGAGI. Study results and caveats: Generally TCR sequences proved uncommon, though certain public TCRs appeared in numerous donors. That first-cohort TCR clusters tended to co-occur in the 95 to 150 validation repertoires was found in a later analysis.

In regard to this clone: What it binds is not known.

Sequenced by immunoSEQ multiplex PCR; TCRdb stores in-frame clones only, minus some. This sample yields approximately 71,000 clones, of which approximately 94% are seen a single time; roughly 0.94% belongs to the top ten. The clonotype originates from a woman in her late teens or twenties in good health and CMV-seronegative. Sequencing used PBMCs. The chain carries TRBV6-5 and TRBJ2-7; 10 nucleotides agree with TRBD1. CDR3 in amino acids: CASALGQGAYEQYF. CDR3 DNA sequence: TGTGCCAGCGCCCTTGGACAGGGGGCCTACGAGCAGTACTTC.